This is a list of T cell receptor beta chains from one sample in a study of T cells after yellow fever vaccination. In TCRdb, the 5' RACE reads were re-called with MiXCR into one record per CDR3 protein. The data hold roughly 520,000 distinct CDR3 sequences, with 21% observed a single time. The source was PBMCs, collected roughly 23 days after the first yellow fever vaccination. These receptors came from a man aged 18 to 35 who received the YFV17D yellow fever vaccine. Each CDR3 is given with its conserved first and last residue. Each record gives: D gene, J gene, V gene, clone size, CDR3 DNA, CDR3 protein. D genes are given only for firm matches. Some rows have no size entry. The others give once, few or many, or a class for an expanded clone.

.	TRBJ2-2	TRBV5-1	few	TGCGCCAGCAGCCACCGGGCGGACACCGGGGAGCTGTTTTTT	CASSHRADTGELFF
.	TRBJ2-5	TRBV3-1	.	TGTGCCAGCAGCCAAGATACTATGCGGACTATCCAAGAGACCCAGTACTTC	CASSQDTMRTIQETQYF
.	TRBJ1-2	TRBV18	.	TGTGCCAGCTCACCACCTAACCCAGATGGCTACACCTTC	CASSPPNPDGYTF
.	TRBJ2-3	TRBV5-1	.	TGCGCCAGCAGCTTGGTGGAGGGGGCTGGGGATACGCAGTATTTT	CASSLVEGAGDTQYF
.	TRBJ2-7	TRBV4-1	.	TGCGCCAGCAGCCAAGACCCCAAGGGATCCAGTCTCTACGAGCAGTACTTC	CASSQDPKGSSLYEQYF
TRBD2	TRBJ2-3	TRBV6-1	few	TGTGCCAGCAGCCGAGCGGGGGGAATCACAGATACGCAGTATTTT	CASSRAGGITDTQYF
.	TRBJ2-6	TRBV4-3	.	TGCGCCAGCAGCCAATTTCCAGGGCCTTCTGGGGCCAACGTCCTGACTTTC	CASSQFPGPSGANVLTF
TRBD1	TRBJ2-2	TRBV12-5	.	TGTGCTAGTGGTATTCCAAACAGGGGCCTCGGGGAGCTGTTTTTT	CASGIPNRGLGELFF
.	TRBJ2-1	TRBV27	few	TGTGCCAGCAAGTTTTACACGGACAATGAGCAGTTCTTC	CASKFYTDNEQFF
.	TRBJ1-5	TRBV6-2/TRBV6-3	few	TGTGCCAGCAGTCATCAGTATCAGCCCCAGCATTTT	CASSHQYQPQHF
.	TRBJ1-6	TRBV4-3	few	TGCGCCAGCAGCCAGGACACAGGGAGTAATTCACCCCTCCACTTT	CASSQDTGSNSPLHF
.	TRBJ2-3	TRBV5-1	few	TGCGCCAGCAGCTTGGGTGGGGTCGCAGATACGCAGTATTTT	CASSLGGVADTQYF
.	TRBJ1-2	TRBV5-1	many	TGCGCCAGCAGCTTGGTCTCCGGGACACCGAACCTCTATGGCTACACCTTC	CASSLVSGTPNLYGYTF
.	TRBJ1-1	TRBV6-5	.	TGTGCCAGCAGTTTACAAAGCGGGGGGAAGTATAGGAACACTGAAGCTTTCTTT	CASSLQSGGKYRNTEAFF
.	TRBJ1-6	TRBV12-3/TRBV12-4	few	TGTGCCAGCAGTTTGTCAGGGAGGAATTCACCCCTCCACTTT	CASSLSGRNSPLHF
.	TRBJ1-1	TRBV4-1	.	TGCGCCAGCAGACCATCTCGACAGGCCACTGAAGCTTTCTTT	CASRPSRQATEAFF
.	TRBJ1-2	TRBV5-4	few	TGTGCCAGCAGCTTGGGGCAGGGCGGTGGCTATGGCTACACCTTC	CASSLGQGGGYGYTF
.	TRBJ2-2	TRBV12-3/TRBV12-4	few	TGTGCCAGCAGTTTTACAGTGAACACCGGGGAGCTGTTTTTT	CASSFTVNTGELFF
.	TRBJ1-5	TRBV5-6	many	TGTGCCAGCAGCTTGGTCGGGGGTCGGGATCAGCCCCAGCATTTT	CASSLVGGRDQPQHF
.	TRBJ2-4	TRBV4-1	few	TGCGCCAGCAGCCAAGAAAGAACAGCTCAGTACTTC	CASSQERTAQYF
TRBD2	TRBJ2-5	TRBV4-2	.	TGTGCCAGCAGCCGGGAATATACGACGGGGGGGAAAGAGACCCAGTACTTC	CASSREYTTGGKETQYF
.	TRBJ2-5	TRBV9	few	TGTGCCAGCAGCGTAGGACCGGGCCTCGCCCAAGAGACCCAGTACTTC	CASSVGPGLAQETQYF
.	TRBJ1-1	TRBV20-1	.	TGCAGTGCTGCCCGGGGGGGGGTGGTCACTGAAGCTTTCTTT	CSAARGGVVTEAFF
.	TRBJ2-1	TRBV28	.	TGTGCCAGCACTTATTACGATGAGCAGTTCTTC	CASTYYDEQFF
.	TRBJ1-1	TRBV7-2	few	TGTGCCAGCAGCGTAACGGGGGGGATGAACACTGAAGCTTTCTTT	CASSVTGGMNTEAFF
.	TRBJ2-7	TRBV15	.	TGTGCCACCAGCAGCCAGGACCGAACCTCCTACGAGCAGTACTTC	CATSSQDRTSYEQYF
TRBD2	TRBJ2-3	TRBV2	.	TGTGCCAGCAGTCCGCGCAGCGGGGATTGGAGTACGCAGTATTTT	CASSPRSGDWSTQYF
.	TRBJ1-1	TRBV10-3	.	TGTGCCATCAGTGCATCGGAGGGTAAGAGGTGGGGCACTGAAGCTTTCTTT	CAISASEGKRWGTEAFF
.	TRBJ1-6	TRBV19	.	TGTGCCAGTAAAGACGTGGGGATCTATAATTCACCCCTCCACTTT	CASKDVGIYNSPLHF
.	TRBJ2-7	TRBV5-1	few	TGCGCCAGCAGCTTGCGACCGTGGGACGAGCAGTACTTC	CASSLRPWDEQYF
TRBD1	TRBJ2-2	TRBV5-1	few	TGCGCCAGCAATATTCGACAGGGACGCGGCGGGGAGCTGTTTTTT	CASNIRQGRGGELFF
.	TRBJ2-5	TRBV11-3	.	TGTGCCAGCAGGGCCGGGCCCGAAGAGACCCAGTACTTC	CASRAGPEETQYF
TRBD2	TRBJ2-1	TRBV5-5	few	TGTGCCAGCAGTGTTAGCGGGGGGGCCTACAATGAGCAGTTCTTC	CASSVSGGAYNEQFF
TRBD1	TRBJ2-1	TRBV4-2	.	TGTGCCAGCAGTAAGACCGGGACAGGCCACAATGAGCAGTTCTTC	CASSKTGTGHNEQFF
.	TRBJ2-2	TRBV5-1	few	TGCGCCAGCAGCTTGCGGGGGTTCACCGGGGAGCTGTTTTTT	CASSLRGFTGELFF
.	TRBJ1-2	TRBV29-1	few	TGCAGCGTTGACGGGGGGGCGGACCGCTACACCTTC	CSVDGGADRYTF
.	TRBJ1-1	TRBV20-1	.	TGCAGTGCTAGTGACGCGGGGGGAGGGACTGAAGCTTTCTTT	CSASDAGGGTEAFF
.	TRBJ2-1	TRBV20-1	few	TGCAGTGCCGATCCGATGGACTCGTTAGATAACAATGAGCAGTTCTTC	CSADPMDSLDNNEQFF
TRBD1	TRBJ1-4	TRBV7-9	.	TGTGCCAGCAGCTCCGGGACAGGGCTCTTAAAACTGTTTTTT	CASSSGTGLLKLFF
TRBD2	TRBJ2-3	TRBV18	.	TGTGCCAGCTCACCACTTTCGCTAGCGGGAATAGATACGCAGTATTTT	CASSPLSLAGIDTQYF
TRBD2	TRBJ2-1	TRBV28	few	TGTGCCAGCAGGGGAGCGGGGTCCTCCTACAATGAGCAGTTCTTC	CASRGAGSSYNEQFF
.	TRBJ1-1	TRBV5-1	.	TGCGCCAGCAGCTCCGACCCACAGGGAGGGGGCACTGAAGCTTTCTTT	CASSSDPQGGGTEAFF
.	TRBJ2-2	TRBV7-3	few	TGTGCCAGCAGCTTAAATATGGGGGTCGGGGAGCTGTTTTTT	CASSLNMGVGELFF
TRBD1	TRBJ2-6	TRBV9	few	TGTGCCAGCAGCGGCGACAGGGGTGGGGAATCTGGGGCCAACGTCCTGACTTTC	CASSGDRGGESGANVLTF
.	TRBJ2-5	TRBV5-1	few	TGCGCCAGCAGCTTGAAGGGTGAGACCCAGTACTTC	CASSLKGETQYF